This passage covers 16 T cell receptor beta chains from one sample sequenced in a study of blood T cell repertoires in COVID-19. This table comes from immunoSEQ multiplex PCR, and its TCRdb copy is limited to in-frame clones, with some not included. The sample consists of roughly 480,000 clones, about 88% of them appearing once. Sequenced: peripheral blood. The receptor set was obtained from a man between 18 and 35 years old with COVID-19, enrolled during active disease.

V and J are TRBV14 and TRBJ2-7; 7 nucleotides agree with TRBD2. The germline CDR1 and CDR2 sequences are SGHDN and FVKESK. There are 14 residues in the CDR3. J was trimmed by 3 bases and V by 4 bases; bases with no gene match: 6. The CDR3 coding sequence is TGTGCCAGCAGCCGGGGGGGGTCCTTCTACGAGCAGTACTTC. It is translated as CASSRGGSFYEQYF.

The chain has TRBV2 and TRBJ2-5, with 8 bases lining up with TRBD2. Germline lookup yields CDR1 SNHLY and CDR2 FYNNEI. The CDR3 has 15 amino acids. Trimming cost V 7 bases and J 5 bases; bases outside gene matches: 12. CDR3 in DNA: TGTGCCAGCACCCTCCGGGGGGGTCGAGGTGAGACCCAGTACTTC. This codes for CASTLRGGRGETQYF.

J is TRBJ2-1 and V is TRBV5-4; 9 bases are shared with TRBD2. The V gene's germline CDR1 is SGHNT and CDR2 YYREEE (reference sequence). This CDR3 is 14 amino acids long. The trim removed 4 bases at V and 10 bases at J, leaving 9 bases unmatched. CDR3 residues: CASSPGVAGEEQFF. The CDR3 DNA reads TGTGCCAGCAGCCCGGGGGTAGCGGGAGAGGAGCAGTTCTTC.

The chain has TRBV5-8 and TRBJ2-7; D might be TRBD2 (5 bases). V was cut by 3 bases and J by 2 bases, with 9 bases left in between. This CDR3 has 13 residues. The V gene's germline CDR1 is SGHTS and CDR2 YDEGEE. The CDR3 region has the DNA TGTGCCAGCAGCTCGAGGGCTCCCTACGAGCAGTACTTC. Translated: CASSSRAPYEQYF. The full variable domain, completed using reference TRBV5-8 and TRBJ2-7, is EAGVTQSPTHLIKTRGQQATLRCSPISGHTSVYWYQQALGLGLQFLLWYDEGEERNRGNFPPRFSGRQFPNYSSELNVNALELEDSALYLCASSSRAPYEQYFGPGTRLTVT.

V usage is TRBV4-2 and J usage is TRBJ2-1, with 9 bases identical to TRBD2. The ends lost 0 bases at V and 7 bases at J; junction bases unmatched: 7. The germline V gene encodes CDR1 LGHNA and CDR2 YNFKEQ. The CDR3 covers 16 residues. CDR3 sequence: CASSQDVGLARNEQFF. The CDR3 nucleotides read TGTGCCAGCAGCCAAGATGTCGGACTAGCGAGGAATGAGCAGTTCTTC.

V and J are TRBV2 and TRBJ1-5, with D possibly being TRBD1 (5 bases). The germline V gene encodes CDR1 SNHLY and CDR2 FYNNEI. Trimming took 2 bases from V and 4 from J, leaving 9 bases between them. The CDR3 totals 14 residues. CDR3 protein: CASSETKGNQPQHF. The CDR3 nucleotides are TGTGCCAGCAGTGAAACAAAGGGGAATCAGCCCCAGCATTTT. The complete variable domain, with remaining parts taken from reference TRBV2 and TRBJ1-5, reads EPEVTQTPSHQVTQMGQEVILRCVPISNHLYFYWYRQILGQKVEFLVSFYNNEISEKSEIFDDQFSVERPDGSNFTLKIRSTKLEDSAMYFCASSETKGNQPQHFGDGTRLSIL.

V is TRBV7-9 and J is TRBJ2-2; perhaps TRBD1 as D (5 bases). Per germline, CDR1 SEHNR and CDR2 FQNEAQ (reference sequence). The CDR3 extends over 16 amino acids. The V end lost 4 bases, the J end lost 1 base, and 13 bases lay between the germline ends. The chain's CDR3 is CASSSGRGLNTGELFF. CDR3 DNA: TGTGCCAGCAGCTCGGGTAGGGGTTTGAACACCGGGGAGCTGTTTTTT.

J is TRBJ1-3 and V is TRBV20-1; D uncertain. CDR3 length equals 16 residues. CDR1 and CDR2 (germline): DFQATT, SNEGSKA (reference sequence). The V end lost 3 bases, the J end lost 0 bases, and 15 bases lay between the germline ends. The CDR3 loop is CSASLASVSSGNTIYF. DNA of the CDR3: TGCAGTGCTAGTCTAGCCAGTGTCAGCTCTGGAAACACCATATATTTT.

This clone was counted once. V is TRBV7-8 and J is TRBJ2-3, with D unresolved. Trimming took 4 bases from V and 0 from J, leaving 11 bases between them. Germline-derived CDR1 and CDR2 are SGHVS and FQNEAQ. CDR3 length: 15 residues. The CDR3 DNA sequence: TGTGCCAGCAGCTCTTCGTCTTCTAGCACAGATACGCAGTATTTT. It specifies CASSSSSSSTDTQYF.

V usage is TRBV15 and J usage is TRBJ2-3, with a tentative D call TRBD2 (6 bases). Germline lookup yields CDR1 LNHNV and CDR2 YYDKDF (reference sequence). The CDR3 sequence is 15 residues long. Trimming shortened V by 0 bases and J by 2 bases, and 9 bases separated the two germline ends. The CDR3 is CATSREAGYTDTQYF. The CDR3 bases are TGTGCCACCAGCAGAGAGGCGGGATACACAGATACGCAGTATTTT.

V is TRBV4-2 and J is TRBJ2-5; tentative D call: TRBD2 (6 bases). The CDR3 is 15 residues long. V was cut by 4 bases and J by 5 bases, with 17 bases left in between. The germline gives CDR1 LGHNA, CDR2 YNFKEQ. CDR3 in DNA: TGTGCCAGCAGCCTTGGCCCGGGGGTGGGGGAGACCCAGTACTTC. Its protein product is CASSLGPGVGETQYF.

The CDR3 DNA is TGTGCCAGTAGGTCACAGCCTAAGGCTGAGCAGTTCTTC. Protein: CASRSQPKAEQFF. V gene TRBV19 combines with J gene TRBJ2-1; no firm D call. The V gene's germline CDR1 is LNHDA and CDR2 SQIVND (reference sequence). V was pared by 6 bases and J by 9 bases, with 15 bases between. CDR3 length equals 13 residues.

The chain links TRBV14 to TRBJ2-2; D is possibly TRBD2 (5 bases). In germline, CDR1 is SGHDN, CDR2 FVKESK. The germline V and J ends were trimmed by 0 bases and 4 bases, with 15 bases remaining between them. This CDR3 contains 17 residues. CDR3 region: CASSQEVPWTSTGELFF. The CDR3 bases are TGTGCCAGCAGCCAAGAAGTCCCCTGGACTTCCACCGGGGAGCTGTTTTTT.

This sequence joins TRBV10-1 and TRBJ1-1; 9 nucleotides align to TRBD1. Germline CDR1 reads WNHNN; CDR2 reads SYGVQD (reference sequence). This CDR3 is 13 amino acids long. J gave up 4 bases and V 6 bases, and 3 bases lay outside the gene matches. The CDR3 protein is CASSGQGPTEAFF. For the CDR3, the DNA is TGCGCCAGCAGCGGACAGGGGCCCACTGAAGCTTTCTTT.

The chain combines TRBV18 with TRBJ2-1, with 8 bases fitting TRBD2. This CDR3 spans 15 amino acids. J gave up 5 bases and V 5 bases, and 8 bases lay outside the gene matches. Per the germline V gene, CDR1 is KGHSH and CDR2 is LQKENI. The CDR3 reads CASSYKRGLDNEQFF. For the CDR3, the DNA is TGTGCCAGCTCATACAAGCGGGGGCTAGACAATGAGCAGTTCTTC.

The chain couples TRBV7-2 to TRBJ2-3, with D perhaps TRBD2 (6 bases). V dropped 5 bases and J dropped 0 bases, with 9 bases sitting between them. Germline V gene sequence: CDR1 SGHTA, CDR2 FQGNSA. The CDR3 runs 14 residues. Written as DNA, the CDR3 is TGTGCCAGCAGCGGACTACATAGCACAGATACGCAGTATTTT. This encodes CASSGLHSTDTQYF.